The TCR beta chain under discussion was sequenced for a study of cytomegalovirus exposure and HLA in healthy donors. The PCR contained 60 Vbeta and 13 Jbeta primers. TCRdb keeps only in-frame clones here, not all; method: immunoSEQ multiplex PCR. The table includes over 120,000 clones, around 80% detected once. Trimming shortened V by 0 bases and J by 3 bases, and 9 bases separated the two germline ends. Germline loops: CDR1 LNHNV, CDR2 YYDKDF (reference sequence). The CDR3 is 15 residues long. About this clone itself: Other DNA sequences in the sample encode the same CDR3.

This chain links TRBV15 with TRBJ1-5; no clear D. Sequenced: PBMCs. The TCR originated in a female donor in good health and CMV-seronegative. Written as DNA, the CDR3 is TGTGCCACCAGCAGAGATCGAGGGCCCAATCAGCCCCAGCATTTT. Translation gives CATSRDRGPNQPQHF.